This is a list of T cell receptor beta chains from one sample in a study of CD8 T cells in Susac syndrome. TCRdb re-called the immunoSEQ multiplex PCR reads with MiXCR, one entry per CDR3 protein. The table lists some 94,000 distinct CDR3 sequences, about 93% of them singletons, with around 0.33% in the top ten. Sample: CD4+ T cells from PBMCs. These receptors all come from a human donor with Susac syndrome. The CDR3 runs from the conserved cysteine through the conserved F or W. Each record gives: V gene, J gene, clone size, D gene, CDR3 protein, CDR3 DNA. The D gene is left open where the match is weak. Some rows mark clone size as missing; the rest say once, few, many or name a class of expanded clone.

TRBV10-2	TRBJ2-5	.	.	CASSPGGFQETQYF	TGCGCCAGCAGCCCCGGAGGCTTTCAAGAGACCCAGTACTTC
TRBV30	TRBJ2-7	.	.	CAWRKIGAFYEQYF	TGTGCCTGGAGGAAGATCGGAGCCTTCTACGAGCAGTACTTC
TRBV5-1	TRBJ2-1	.	.	CASSFAPYNEQFF	TGCGCCAGCAGCTTCGCTCCATACAATGAGCAGTTCTTC
TRBV9	TRBJ1-4	.	TRBD1	CASSARQGWTNEKLFF	TGTGCCAGCAGCGCCCGACAGGGTTGGACTAATGAAAAACTGTTTTTT
TRBV3-1	TRBJ2-2	.	.	CASSQDPLGTENTGELFF	TGTGCCAGCAGCCAAGATCCTTTAGGGACGGAGAACACCGGGGAGCTGTTTTTT
TRBV6-1	TRBJ2-2	.	.	CAIAKTGGAHGTGELFF	TGTGCCATAGCCAAGACGGGTGGGGCGCACGGAACCGGGGAGCTGTTTTTT
TRBV5-4	TRBJ1-1	once	.	CASSARLGGQVAEAFF	TGTGCCAGCAGCGCCCGTCTTGGCGGGCAGGTCGCTGAAGCTTTCTTT
TRBV5-1	TRBJ2-7	.	TRBD1	CASSSGQGSPGQYF	TGCGCCAGCAGCTCCGGACAGGGGTCCCCCGGGCAGTACTTC
TRBV6-6	TRBJ1-5	.	.	CASRSGNQPQHF	TGTGCCAGCAGGTCCGGTAATCAGCCCCAGCATTTT
TRBV7-9	TRBJ2-5	.	.	CASSLGGEFLETQYF	TGTGCCAGCAGCTTAGGCGGGGAGTTCCTCGAGACCCAGTACTTC
TRBV7-2	TRBJ2-1	.	TRBD2	CASSRLAGGSNEQFF	TGTGCCAGCAGCCGACTAGCGGGGGGGTCCAATGAGCAGTTCTTC
TRBV20-1	TRBJ2-5	.	TRBD2	CSARESLAGGGTQYF	TGCAGTGCTAGAGAGTCACTAGCGGGGGGAGGGACCCAGTACTTC
TRBV7-2	TRBJ2-5	.	.	CASSLTGSQGETQYF	TGTGCCAGCAGCTTGACAGGCTCCCAGGGGGAGACCCAGTACTTC
TRBV7-2	TRBJ2-6	.	TRBD1	CASSPRTGQPGANVLTF	TGTGCCAGCAGCCCCCGGACAGGGCAGCCTGGGGCCAACGTCCTGACTTTC
TRBV12-3/TRBV12-4	TRBJ2-3	.	TRBD2	CASSLSGSGDTQYF	TGTGCCAGCAGCCTTAGCGGGTCGGGAGATACGCAGTATTTT
TRBV5-1	TRBJ1-5	.	.	CASSFTGLNQPQHF	TGCGCCAGCAGCTTCACAGGGCTCAATCAGCCCCAGCATTTT
TRBV12-3/TRBV12-4	TRBJ2-7	.	.	CASSFVSGYSEQYF	TGTGCCAGCAGTTTCGTGAGCGGGTACTCCGAGCAGTACTTC
TRBV20-1	TRBJ2-7	.	.	CGGIRGSYEQYF	TGCGGTGGAATTAGGGGCTCCTACGAGCAGTACTTC
TRBV12-3/TRBV12-4	TRBJ2-3	.	.	CASSVPPSQYF	TGTGCCAGCAGCGTCCCGCCTTCGCAGTATTTT
TRBV30	TRBJ1-5	.	TRBD1	CAWATGTGGTQPQHF	TGTGCCTGGGCCACCGGGACAGGGGGTACTCAGCCCCAGCATTTT
TRBV6-6	TRBJ1-5	.	.	CASSKNRDSSNQPQHF	TGTGCCAGCAGTAAGAACCGGGACTCTAGCAATCAGCCCCAGCATTTT
TRBV7-2	TRBJ1-5	.	.	CASSLSQGTQPQHF	TGTGCCAGCAGCTTATCGCAGGGGACTCAGCCCCAGCATTTT
TRBV3-1	TRBJ1-2	.	.	CASSQDSWGGYTF	TGTGCCAGCAGCCAAGATTCCTGGGGTGGCTACACCTTC
TRBV20-1	TRBJ1-2	.	TRBD1	CSGTGVGGYTF	TGCAGCGGGACAGGGGTGGGAGGCTACACCTTC
TRBV12-3/TRBV12-4	TRBJ1-5	few	.	CASRRGGLSNQPQHF	TGTGCCAGCAGGCGGGGGGGGCTTAGCAATCAGCCCCAGCATTTT
TRBV20-1	TRBJ1-4	.	TRBD1	CSAITLQGAINEKLFF	TGCAGTGCTATAACTCTACAGGGGGCGATTAATGAAAAACTGTTTTTT
TRBV24-1	TRBJ2-3	.	.	CATSGSGGGLDTQYF	TGTGCCACCAGTGGCAGCGGCGGAGGTCTCGATACGCAGTATTTT
TRBV20-1	TRBJ2-5	.	TRBD2	CSAGTGAGGLQTQYF	TGCAGTGCTGGGACTGGGGCGGGGGGGCTCCAGACCCAGTACTTC
TRBV3-1	TRBJ2-5	.	TRBD1	CASSHASTGELETQYF	TGTGCCAGCAGCCACGCCTCGACAGGGGAATTGGAGACCCAGTACTTC
TRBV3-1	TRBJ1-2	.	TRBD1	CASSSGTAYGYTF	TGTGCCAGCAGTTCCGGGACAGCGTATGGCTACACCTTC
TRBV14	TRBJ2-3	.	TRBD1	CASSPGQLYTDTQYF	TGTGCCAGCAGCCCGGGACAGCTCTACACAGATACGCAGTATTTT
TRBV6-1	TRBJ2-7	.	TRBD1	CASSPSRDRVTYEQYF	TGTGCCAGCAGTCCTTCCCGGGACAGGGTAACCTACGAGCAGTACTTC
TRBV6-1	TRBJ2-3	.	TRBD2	CASSPWTSVDTDTQYF	TGTGCCAGCAGTCCTTGGACTAGCGTGGACACAGATACGCAGTATTTT
TRBV9	TRBJ2-7	.	TRBD2	CASSPQVAGGREQYF	TGTGCCAGCAGCCCCCAAGTGGCGGGGGGGCGCGAGCAGTACTTC
TRBV12-3/TRBV12-4	TRBJ2-1	.	TRBD2	CASRPSGGSNEQFF	TGTGCCAGCAGGCCTAGCGGGGGGTCAAATGAGCAGTTCTTC
TRBV29-1	TRBJ2-3	.	TRBD2	CSVVVERGGDTQYF	TGCAGCGTTGTAGTGGAGCGGGGGGGAGATACGCAGTATTTT
TRBV20-1	TRBJ2-1	.	TRBD1	CGPTGTENNEQFF	TGCGGACCTACCGGGACAGAAAACAATGAGCAGTTCTTC
TRBV2	TRBJ1-1	.	TRBD1	CASSKDGTGAEAFF	TGTGCCAGCAGTAAAGACGGGACAGGGGCTGAAGCTTTCTTT
TRBV12-3/TRBV12-4	TRBJ2-5	.	.	CASSLVVGPETQYF	TGTGCCAGCAGTTTAGTGGTAGGGCCGGAGACCCAGTACTTC
TRBV14	TRBJ2-4	.	.	CASSQDTYGDIQYF	TGTGCCAGCAGCCAAGATACGTACGGGGACATTCAGTACTTC
TRBV6-1	TRBJ2-1	.	.	CASSEANEQFF	TGTGCCAGCAGTGAAGCCAATGAGCAGTTCTTC
TRBV27	TRBJ2-7	.	TRBD1	CASSLKGTGTYEQYF	TGTGCCAGCAGTTTAAAGGGGACAGGCACCTACGAGCAGTACTTC
TRBV5-1	TRBJ1-2	.	.	CASSLDRGTYGYTF	TGCGCCAGCAGCTTGGACAGAGGAACGTATGGCTACACCTTC